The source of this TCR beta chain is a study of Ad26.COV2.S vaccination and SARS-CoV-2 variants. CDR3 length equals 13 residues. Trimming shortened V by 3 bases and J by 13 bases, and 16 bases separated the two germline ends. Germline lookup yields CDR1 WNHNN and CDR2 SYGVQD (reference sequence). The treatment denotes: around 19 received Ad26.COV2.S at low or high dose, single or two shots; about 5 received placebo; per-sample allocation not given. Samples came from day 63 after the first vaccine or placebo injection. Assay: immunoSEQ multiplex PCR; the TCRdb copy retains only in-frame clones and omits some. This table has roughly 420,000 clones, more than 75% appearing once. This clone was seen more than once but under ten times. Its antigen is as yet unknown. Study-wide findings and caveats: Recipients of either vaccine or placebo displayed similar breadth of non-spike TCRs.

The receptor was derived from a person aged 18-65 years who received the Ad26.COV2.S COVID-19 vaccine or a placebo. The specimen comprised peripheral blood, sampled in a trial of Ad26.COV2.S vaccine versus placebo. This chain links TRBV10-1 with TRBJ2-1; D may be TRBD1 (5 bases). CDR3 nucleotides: TGCGCCAGCAGTGATGGCAGATATAGGGGACAGTTCTTC. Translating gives CASSDGRYRGQFF.